This T cell receptor (beta chain) was captured by sequencing in a study of blood T cell repertoires in COVID-19. Study summary: Samples representing acute and convalescent COVID-19 were sourced from the United States, Italy and Spain.

TCRdb's table, derived via immunoSEQ multiplex PCR, lists solely in-frame clones and lacks some. The sample consists of around 270,000 clones, approximately 90% of them appearing once. V shed 1 base and J 4 bases; nucleotides not matched to a gene: 7. This CDR3 has 16 amino acids. The germline CDR1 and CDR2 sequences are MGHRA and YSYEKL. This rearrangement joins TRBV4-1 to TRBJ2-5, with 9 bases aligning to TRBD1. This TCR came from a man aged 25-40 years with acute or convalescent COVID-19. Specimen: peripheral blood. The CDR3 sequence is CASSQAGDRVGETQYF. In DNA form, the CDR3 reads TGCGCCAGCAGCCAAGCGGGGGACAGGGTGGGAGAGACCCAGTACTTC.